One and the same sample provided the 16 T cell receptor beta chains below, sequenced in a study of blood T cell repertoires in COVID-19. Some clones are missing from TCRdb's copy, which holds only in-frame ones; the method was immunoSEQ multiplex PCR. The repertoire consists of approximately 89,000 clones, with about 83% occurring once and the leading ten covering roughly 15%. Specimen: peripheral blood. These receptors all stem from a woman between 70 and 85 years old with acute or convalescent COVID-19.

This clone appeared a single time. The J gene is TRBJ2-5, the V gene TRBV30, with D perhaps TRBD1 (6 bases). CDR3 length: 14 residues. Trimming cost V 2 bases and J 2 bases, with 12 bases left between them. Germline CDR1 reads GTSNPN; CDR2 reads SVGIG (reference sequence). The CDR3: CAWSPQRGQETQYF. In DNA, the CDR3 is TGTGCCTGGAGTCCACAAAGGGGGCAAGAGACCCAGTACTTC.

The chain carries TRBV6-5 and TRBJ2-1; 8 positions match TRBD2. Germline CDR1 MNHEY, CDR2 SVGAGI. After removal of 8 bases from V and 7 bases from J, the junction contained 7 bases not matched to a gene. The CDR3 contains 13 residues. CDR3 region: CASGGTRRNEQFF. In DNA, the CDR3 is TGTGCCAGCGGGGGGACTAGGCGTAATGAGCAGTTCTTC.

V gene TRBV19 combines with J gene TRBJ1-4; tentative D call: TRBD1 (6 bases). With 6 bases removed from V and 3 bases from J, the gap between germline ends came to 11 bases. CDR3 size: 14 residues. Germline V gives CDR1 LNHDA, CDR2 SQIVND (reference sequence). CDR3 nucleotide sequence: TGTGCCAGTAGGTGGGGGGGCTCTAATGAAAAACTGTTTTTT. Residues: CASRWGGSNEKLFF.

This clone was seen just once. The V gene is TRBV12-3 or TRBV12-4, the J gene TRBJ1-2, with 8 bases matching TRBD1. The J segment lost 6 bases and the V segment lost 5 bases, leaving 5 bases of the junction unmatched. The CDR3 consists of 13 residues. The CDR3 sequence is CASSQQGGNGYTF. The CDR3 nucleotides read TGTGCCAGCAGTCAACAGGGGGGAAATGGCTACACCTTC.

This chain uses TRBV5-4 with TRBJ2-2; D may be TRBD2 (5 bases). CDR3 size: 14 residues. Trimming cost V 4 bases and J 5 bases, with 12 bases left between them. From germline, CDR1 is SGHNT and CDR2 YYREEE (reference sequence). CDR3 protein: CASSPKDLTGELFF. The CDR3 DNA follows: TGTGCCAGCAGCCCAAAGGACTTAACCGGGGAGCTGTTTTTT.

This CDR3 is CATSRGRINTDTQYF. CDR3 sequence (DNA): TGTGCCACCAGCCGAGGGAGAATCAACACAGATACGCAGTATTTT. V gene TRBV24-1 combines with J gene TRBJ2-3; TRBD2 is a possible D gene (5 bases). CDR3 size: 15 residues. Per the germline V gene, CDR1 is KGHDR and CDR2 is SFDVKD. Trimming cost V 7 bases and J 2 bases, with 15 bases left between them.

The CDR3 nucleotides read TGTGCCAGCAGTTACAACGGCTACGAGCAGTACGTC. This gives the protein CASSYNGYEQYV. The rearrangement uses TRBV6-5 and TRBJ2-7; no clear D gene. This CDR3 has 12 amino acids. Germline CDR1 is MNHEY and CDR2 is SVGAGI. V lost 2 bases and J 3 bases, leaving 5 bases between the germline ends.

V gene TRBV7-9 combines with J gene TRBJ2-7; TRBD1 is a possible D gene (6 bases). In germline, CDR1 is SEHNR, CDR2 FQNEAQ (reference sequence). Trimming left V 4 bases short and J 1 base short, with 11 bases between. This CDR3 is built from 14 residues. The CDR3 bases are TGTGCCAGCAGCTCGGAGGACAGATCCTACGAGCAGTACGTC. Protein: CASSSEDRSYEQYV.

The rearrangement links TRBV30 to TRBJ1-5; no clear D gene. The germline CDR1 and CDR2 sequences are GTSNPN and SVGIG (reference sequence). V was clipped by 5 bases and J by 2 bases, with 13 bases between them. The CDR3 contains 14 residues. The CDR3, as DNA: TGTGCCTGGGGGATTGGAGGAGGCAATCAGCCCCAGCATTTT. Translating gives CAWGIGGGNQPQHF.

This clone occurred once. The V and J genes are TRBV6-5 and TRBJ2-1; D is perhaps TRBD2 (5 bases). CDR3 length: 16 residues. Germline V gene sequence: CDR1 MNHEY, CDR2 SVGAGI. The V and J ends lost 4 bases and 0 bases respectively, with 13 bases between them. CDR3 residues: CASSSRRRSSYNEQFF. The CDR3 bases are TGTGCCAGCAGTTCCCGACGGAGGAGCTCCTACAATGAGCAGTTCTTC.

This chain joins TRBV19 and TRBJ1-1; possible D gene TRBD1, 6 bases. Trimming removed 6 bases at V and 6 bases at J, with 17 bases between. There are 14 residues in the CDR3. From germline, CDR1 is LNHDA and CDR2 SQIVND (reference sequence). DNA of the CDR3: TGTGCCAGTAGCGTTATCGTCAGGGGCGCTGAAGCTTTCTTT. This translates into CASSVIVRGAEAFF.

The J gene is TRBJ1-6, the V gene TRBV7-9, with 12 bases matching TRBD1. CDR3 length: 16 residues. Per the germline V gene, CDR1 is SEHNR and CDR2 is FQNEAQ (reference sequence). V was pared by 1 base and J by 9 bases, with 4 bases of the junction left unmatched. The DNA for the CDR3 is TGTGCCAGCAGCTTAGAGGGACAGGGGGCTTCTTCACCCCTCCACTTT. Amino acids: CASSLEGQGASSPLHF.

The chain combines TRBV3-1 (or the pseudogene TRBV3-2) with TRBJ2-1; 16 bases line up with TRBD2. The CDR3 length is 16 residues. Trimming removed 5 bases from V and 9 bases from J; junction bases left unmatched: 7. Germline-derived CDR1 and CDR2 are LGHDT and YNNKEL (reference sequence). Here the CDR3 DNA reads TGTGCCAGCAGCTCGGGACTAGCGGGAGGGCCGGGTGAGCAGTTCTTC. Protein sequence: CASSSGLAGGPGEQFF.

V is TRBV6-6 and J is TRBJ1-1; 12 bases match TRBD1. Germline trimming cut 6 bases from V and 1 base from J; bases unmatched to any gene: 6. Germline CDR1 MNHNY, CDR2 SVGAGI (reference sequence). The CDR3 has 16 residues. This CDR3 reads CASSPGDRGQNTEAFF. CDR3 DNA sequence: TGTGCCAGCAGCCCCGGGGACAGGGGGCAGAACACTGAAGCTTTCTTT.

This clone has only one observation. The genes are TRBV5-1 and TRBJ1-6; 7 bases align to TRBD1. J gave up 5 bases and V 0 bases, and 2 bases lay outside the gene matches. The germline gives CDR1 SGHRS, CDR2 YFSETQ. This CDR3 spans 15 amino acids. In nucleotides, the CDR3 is TGCGCCAGCAGCTTGGAGGGGGCTGATAATTCACCCCTCCACTTT. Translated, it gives CASSLEGADNSPLHF. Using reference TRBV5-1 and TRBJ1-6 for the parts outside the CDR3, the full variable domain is KAGVTQTPRYLIKTRGQQVTLSCSPISGHRSVSWYQQTPGQGLQFLFEYFSETQRNKGNFPGRFSGRQFSNSRSEMNVSTLELGDSALYLCASSLEGADNSPLHFGNGTRLTVT.

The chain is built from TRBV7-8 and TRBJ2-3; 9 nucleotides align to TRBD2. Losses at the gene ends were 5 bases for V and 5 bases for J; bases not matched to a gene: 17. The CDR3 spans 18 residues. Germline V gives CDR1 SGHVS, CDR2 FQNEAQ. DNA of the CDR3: TGTGCCAGCAGCCCCCCGCATACAATAGCGGGAGTTGTAGATACGCAGTATTTT. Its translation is CASSPPHTIAGVVDTQYF.